Many counts were recorded for the clone carrying this T cell receptor beta chain. This sample's time point: patch test 2, 6 weeks after DPC sensitization. Noted treatment: therapeutic diphenylcyclopropenone sensitization with weekly scalp DPC. After removal of 2 bases from V and 9 bases from J, the junction contained 9 bases not matched to a gene. Germline values: CDR1 SGHNT, CDR2 YENEEA. The CDR3 extends over 15 amino acids. Each CDR3 protein is one row after TCRdb ran MiXCR on the RACE reads. The repertoire holds some 57,000 distinct CDR3 sequences, 9.5% to 10% seen once, with approximately 1.7% in the top ten. The data were obtained in a study of human T cells and chemical hapten exposure.

Sample: whole blood, taken in connection with sensitization to the hapten diphenylcyclopropenone (DPC). V usage is TRBV11-3 and J usage is TRBJ2-1, with 8 bases that match TRBD2. This TCR came from a woman aged 45 to 65 with alopecia areata. Some clones in this sample may be carry-over from other donors' samples. In DNA, the CDR3 is TGTGCCAGCAGCTTAATCAGCGGGGGAAACACTGAGCAGTTCTTC. Its protein is CASSLISGGNTEQFF.